This T cell receptor beta chain was sequenced in a study of cytomegalovirus exposure and HLA in healthy donors. Study-level findings and limits: Later analysis identified a missense DCLRE1C variant that was linked to TCR beta V- and J-gene trimming. Testing in vitro showed a few CMV-associated chains specific for CMV antigens. Per a prior analysis, the majority of TCR beta V segments were productive roughly 87% or roughly 30% of the time. In presence/absence analyses, roughly uniform sequencing depth across donors was assumed.

The PCR had 60 Vbeta and 13 Jbeta primers. Here immunoSEQ multiplex PCR was the method, and the copy in TCRdb shows in-frame clones only, minus some. The sample has approximately 74,000 clones, over 70% seen once. Trimming stripped 6 bases from V and 7 bases from J, with 14 bases between. This CDR3 comprises 13 residues. Germline values: CDR1 MNHNS, CDR2 SASEGT. As regards this clone: Its matching antigen is unknown.

This sequence originates from a man aged 55 to 70 in good health and CMV-seropositive. The sample taken for sequencing was PBMCs. The rearrangement uses TRBV6-1 and TRBJ2-3; maybe TRBD1 (5 bases). The CDR3 reads CASSGQGGNTQYF. CDR3 in DNA: TGTGCCAGCAGCGGCCAGGGTGGAAATACGCAGTATTTT.